This record looks at one TCR beta chain sequence and its context. These data belong to a study of blood T cell repertoires in COVID-19. Sequenced by immunoSEQ multiplex PCR; TCRdb stores in-frame clones only, minus some. The sample lists 60,000 to 85,000 clones; over 65% were seen once. The length of the CDR3 is 12 residues. The V gene lost 6 bases and the J gene lost 4 bases, with 9 bases spanning the gap. Germline values: CDR1 SNHLY, CDR2 FYNNEI. V is TRBV2 and J is TRBJ1-1; D is unresolved. This receptor was obtained from a human donor with acute or convalescent COVID-19. The donor label of this sample is uncertain. Sequenced input: peripheral blood. Here the CDR3 reads CASRVGPTEAFF. The CDR3 DNA is TGTGCCAGCAGAGTTGGCCCCACTGAAGCTTTCTTT.